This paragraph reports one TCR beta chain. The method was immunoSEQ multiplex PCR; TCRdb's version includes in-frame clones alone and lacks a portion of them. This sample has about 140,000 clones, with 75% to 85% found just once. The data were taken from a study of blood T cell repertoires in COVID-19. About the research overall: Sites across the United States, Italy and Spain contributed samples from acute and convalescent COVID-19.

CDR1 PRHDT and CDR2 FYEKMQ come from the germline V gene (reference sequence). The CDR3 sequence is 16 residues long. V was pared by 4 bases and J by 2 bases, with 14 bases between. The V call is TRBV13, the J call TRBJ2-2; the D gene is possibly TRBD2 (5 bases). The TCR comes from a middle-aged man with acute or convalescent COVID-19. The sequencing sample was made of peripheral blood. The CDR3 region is CASSSPGRTNTGELFF. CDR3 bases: TGTGCCAGCAGCTCTCCAGGCAGGACTAACACCGGGGAGCTGTTTTTT.